This T cell receptor beta chain is drawn from a study of radiotherapy plus CTLA-4 blockade in lung cancer (dated by TCRdb to 2017 to 2018). Some background on the complete study: Among enrolled patients, 18% had an objective response and 30% to 40% reached disease control. What the research found in general, with its limitations: The strongest predictors of response, as reported, were early dynamic changes in blood T cell clones along with a rise in serum interferon-beta after radiation. TCR clones derived from tumors expanded in peripheral blood after treatment with radiotherapy and ipilimumab.

The receptor library was made with the immunoSEQ multiplex PCR assay. Sourced from immuneACCESS, this table was stored by TCRdb with only in-frame sequences that have V and J called. A share of the clones is absent; for the studies checked, an unresolved V gene accounts for under half, and the remainder has no known explanation. Recorded for this sample are more than 95,000 clones; around 74% of them occurred a single time. The ten most abundant clones make up approximately 3% of the sample. CDR1 and CDR2 were assigned from the germline V gene as SGHAT and FQNNGV. V and J are trimmed by 3 bases and 4 bases, and the gene matches miss 18 bases of the junction. The CDR3 sequence holds 19 residues, the cysteine and phenylalanine included. This entry keeps only the CDR3 DNA: 57 bases, framed from base 1. In this study, focal radiation therapy paired with CTLA-4 blockade (ipilimumab) was tested in patients who had chemo-refractory metastatic non-small-cell lung cancer.

On this clone: Its antigen remains undetermined. Within one base of it there is no much larger clone, and no base qualities were kept.

The rearrangement combines TRBV11-2 with TRBJ2-3; 8 of the junction bases match TRBD2. The material was peripheral blood, obtained from a patient treated with radiotherapy plus ipilimumab. The TCR originated in a human donor with non-small cell lung cancer who had a partial response to radiotherapy plus ipilimumab. Some clones in this sample may be carry-over from other donors' samples. The CDR3 amino acid sequence is: CASSLDGASGSRGADTQYF. At the DNA level, the sequence is TGTGCCAGCAGCTTGGACGGGGCTAGCGGGTCTAGGGGGGCAGATACGCAGTATTTT.